The source of this T cell receptor (beta chain) is a study of cytomegalovirus exposure and HLA in healthy donors. Whole-study context: Falling in the Caucasian-associated ancestry cluster were 81% of 350 to 400 genotyped donors.

V lost 0 bases, J lost 4 bases, and 11 bases lay in between. The CDR3 spans 15 residues. Germline V lookup: CDR1 LGHNA, CDR2 YSLEER. About this clone itself: Antigen: not known.

Overall study findings and caveats: Several of the most significant clusters appeared linked to common viral pathogens, based on a later analysis. A link between a missense DCLRE1C variant and TCR beta V- and J-gene trimming emerged from a later analysis. Within a later analysis, the majority of CMV-associated TCR beta chains appeared HLA-restricted.

PCR amplification relied on 60 Vbeta primers (plus 13 Jbeta primers). The data were produced by immunoSEQ multiplex PCR, yet TCRdb's version contains in-frame clones alone and is incomplete. The repertoire includes about 160,000 clones, about 80% of them detected once, and around 2.2% sits in the top ten. Material for sequencing was PBMCs. This sequence originates from a man aged 50 or older in good health and CMV-seropositive. This chain joins TRBV4-3 and TRBJ2-3; TRBD2 might be the D (5 bases). CDR3 DNA sequence: TGCGCCAGCAGCCAAGATCGGGCGGAGGCAGATACGCAGTATTTT. Its translation: CASSQDRAEADTQYF.